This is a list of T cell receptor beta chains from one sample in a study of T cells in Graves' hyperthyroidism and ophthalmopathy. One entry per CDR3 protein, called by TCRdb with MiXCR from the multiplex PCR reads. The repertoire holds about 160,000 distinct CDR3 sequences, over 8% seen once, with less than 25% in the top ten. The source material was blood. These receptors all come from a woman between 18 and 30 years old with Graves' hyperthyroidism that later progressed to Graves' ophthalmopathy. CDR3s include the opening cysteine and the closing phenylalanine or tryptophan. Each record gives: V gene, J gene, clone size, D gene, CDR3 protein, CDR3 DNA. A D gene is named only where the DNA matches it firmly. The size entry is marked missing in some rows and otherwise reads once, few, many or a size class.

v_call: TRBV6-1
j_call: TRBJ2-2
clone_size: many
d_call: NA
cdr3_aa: CASTREQTGELFF
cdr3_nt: TGTGCCAGCACCAGGGAACAGACCGGGGAGCTGTTTTTT

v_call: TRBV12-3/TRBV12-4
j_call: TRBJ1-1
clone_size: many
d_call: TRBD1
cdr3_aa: CASSLGGQGVPEAFF
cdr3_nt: TGTGCCAGCAGTTTAGGGGGACAGGGGGTTCCTGAAGCTTTCTTT

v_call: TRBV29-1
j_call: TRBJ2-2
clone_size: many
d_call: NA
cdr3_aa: CSVDEGGDTGELFF
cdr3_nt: TGCAGCGTTGACGAGGGGGGGGACACCGGGGAGCTGTTTTTT

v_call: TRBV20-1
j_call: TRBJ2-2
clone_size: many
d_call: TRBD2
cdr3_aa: CSAPLPGGRTGELFF
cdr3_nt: TGCAGTGCTCCTTTACCGGGGGGGCGGACCGGGGAGCTGTTTTTT

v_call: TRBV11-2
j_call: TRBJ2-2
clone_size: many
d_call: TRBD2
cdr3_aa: CASSLRTSGGRELFF
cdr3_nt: TGTGCCAGCAGCTTAAGGACTAGCGGGGGCAGGGAGCTGTTTTTT

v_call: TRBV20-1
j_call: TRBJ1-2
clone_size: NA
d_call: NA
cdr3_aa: CSERTAYGYTF
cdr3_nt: TGCAGTGAACGGACAGCCTATGGCTACACCTTC

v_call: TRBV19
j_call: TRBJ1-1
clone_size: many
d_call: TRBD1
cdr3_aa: CASWDRTEAFF
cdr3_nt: TGTGCCAGTTGGGACAGAACTGAAGCTTTCTTT

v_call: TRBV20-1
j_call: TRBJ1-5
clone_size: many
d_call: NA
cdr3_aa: CSASGISNQPQHF
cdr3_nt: TGCAGTGCCTCAGGGATCAGCAATCAGCCCCAGCATTTT

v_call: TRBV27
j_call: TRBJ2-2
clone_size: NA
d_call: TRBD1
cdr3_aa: CASSLYRNYGTGATGELFF
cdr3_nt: TGTGCCAGCAGTTTATACCGAAATTACGGGACAGGGGCCACCGGGGAGCTGTTTTTT

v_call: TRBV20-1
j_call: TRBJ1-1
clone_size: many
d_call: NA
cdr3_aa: CSARGYRETEAFF
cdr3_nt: TGCAGTGCTAGAGGATACAGGGAAACTGAAGCTTTCTTT

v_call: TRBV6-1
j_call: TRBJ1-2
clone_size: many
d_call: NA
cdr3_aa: CASSTGLVGGYTF
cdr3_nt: TGTGCCAGCTCCACAGGCCTTGTTGGGGGCTACACCTTC

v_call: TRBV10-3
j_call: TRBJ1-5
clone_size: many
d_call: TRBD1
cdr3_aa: CAIRGQGSNQPQHF
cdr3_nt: TGTGCCATCAGAGGACAGGGGAGTAATCAGCCCCAGCATTTT

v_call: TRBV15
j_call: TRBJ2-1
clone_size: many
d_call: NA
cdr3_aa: CATSRGGAYNEQFF
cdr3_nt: TGTGCCACCAGCAGAGGGGGGGCTTACAATGAGCAGTTCTTC

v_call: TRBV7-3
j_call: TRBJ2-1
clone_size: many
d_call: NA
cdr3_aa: CASSLERQGRGDEQFF
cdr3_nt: TGTGCCAGCAGCTTAGAGCGGCAGGGGCGCGGGGATGAGCAGTTCTTC

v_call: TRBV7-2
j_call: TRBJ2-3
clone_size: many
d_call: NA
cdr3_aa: CASSLNLIRGSSTDTQYF
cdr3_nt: TGTGCCAGCAGCTTAAACTTGATCCGGGGGAGTAGCACAGATACGCAGTATTTT

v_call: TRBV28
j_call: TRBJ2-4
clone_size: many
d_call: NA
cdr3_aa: CASSGPLAKNIQYF
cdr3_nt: TGTGCCAGCAGTGGACCCCTAGCCAAAAACATTCAGTACTTC

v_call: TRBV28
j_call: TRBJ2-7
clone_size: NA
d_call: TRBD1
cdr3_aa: CASSRQGYEQYF
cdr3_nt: TGTGCCAGCAGCCGACAGGGCTACGAGCAGTACTTC

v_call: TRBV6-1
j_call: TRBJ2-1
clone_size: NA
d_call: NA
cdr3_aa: CASSDVPSEEQFF
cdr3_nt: TGTGCCAGCAGTGATGTACCCAGCGAGGAGCAGTTCTTC

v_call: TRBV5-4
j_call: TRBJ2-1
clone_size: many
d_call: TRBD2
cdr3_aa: CASSLGAGGNNEQFF
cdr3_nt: TGTGCCAGCAGCTTGGGGGCGGGGGGAAACAATGAGCAGTTCTTC

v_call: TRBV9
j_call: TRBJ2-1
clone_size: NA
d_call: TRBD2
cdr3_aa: CASSVPGVGAGGPGNEQFF
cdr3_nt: TGTGCCAGCAGCGTCCCGGGGGTAGGCGCGGGGGGGCCGGGGAATGAGCAGTTCTTC